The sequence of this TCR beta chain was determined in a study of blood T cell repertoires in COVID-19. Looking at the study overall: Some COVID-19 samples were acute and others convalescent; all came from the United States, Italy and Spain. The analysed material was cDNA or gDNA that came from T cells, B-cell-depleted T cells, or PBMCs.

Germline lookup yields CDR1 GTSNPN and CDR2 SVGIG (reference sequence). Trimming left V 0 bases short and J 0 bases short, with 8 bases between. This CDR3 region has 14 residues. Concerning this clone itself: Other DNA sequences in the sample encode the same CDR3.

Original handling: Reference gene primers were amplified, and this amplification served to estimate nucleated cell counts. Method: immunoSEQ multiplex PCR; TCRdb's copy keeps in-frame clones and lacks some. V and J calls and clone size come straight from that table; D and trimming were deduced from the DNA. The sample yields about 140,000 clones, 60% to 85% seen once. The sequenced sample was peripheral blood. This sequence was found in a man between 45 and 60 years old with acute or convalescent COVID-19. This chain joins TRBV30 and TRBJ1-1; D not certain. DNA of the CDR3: TGTGCCTGGAGTGTACACATGGTGAACACTGAAGCTTTCTTT. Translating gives CAWSVHMVNTEAFF.